The present entry profiles one T cell receptor beta chain with its context. Its specificity is not known. Sequenced by immunoSEQ multiplex PCR; TCRdb stores in-frame clones only, minus some. Here the sample spans 50,000 to 60,000 clones, about 71% being singletons. These data come from a study of T cell clones after liver transplantation. Looking at the study overall: As an antigen-independent comparator, third-party-reactive TCRbeta sequences came from pre-transplant mixed lymphocyte reactions. Without induction therapy, subjects received standard immunosuppression until 12-24 months post-transplant. Tolerant meant at least one year fully off immunosuppression without liver enzymes above twice normal.

The CDR3 runs 14 residues. Germline V gives CDR1 MNHEY, CDR2 SVGAGI. Trimming took 6 bases from V and 1 from J; bases not matched to a gene: 0. Study observations and caveats: Conclusions were preliminary, with small, heterogeneous patient groups.

The sequence derives from a human patient who received a liver transplant. Some T cells could come from the graft donor. The V call is TRBV6-5, the J call TRBJ2-3; 11 bases map to TRBD2. The starting material was CD4+ T cells from blood, obtained at the roughly 16-month timepoint. The CDR3: CASRLAGGTDTQYF. The CDR3 nucleotides are TGTGCCAGCAGACTAGCGGGGGGCACAGATACGCAGTATTTT.